A selection of T cell receptor beta chains follows, all from one sample in a study of response to subunit inactivated influenza vaccine. Each CDR3 protein gets one entry after TCRdb re-called the RT-PCR reads with MiXCR. Seen here are fewer than 750,000 distinct CDR3 sequences, 11% to 15% observed once, and the top ten hold 11%. Specimen: PBMCs from blood, collected approximately 13 days after vaccination. All receptors derive from a man between 45 and 60 years old who received an inactivated influenza vaccine. The CDR3 runs from the conserved cysteine through the conserved F or W.

J gene: TRBJ2-1; CDR3 length: 18; V gene: TRBV5-1; CDR3 protein: CASSLAGTGRGGNNEQFF
J gene: TRBJ2-1; CDR3 length: 14; V gene: TRBV5-6; CDR3 protein: CASSYGTEYNEQFF
J gene: TRBJ2-3; CDR3 length: 14; V gene: TRBV4-2; CDR3 protein: CASRVTGDTDTQYF
J gene: TRBJ1-1; CDR3 length: 12; V gene: TRBV6-2/TRBV6-3; CDR3 protein: CASTTFSTEAFF
J gene: TRBJ2-1; CDR3 length: 17; V gene: TRBV5-1; CDR3 protein: CASSSPGLAGGYNEQFF
J gene: TRBJ2-7; CDR3 length: 15; V gene: TRBV5-1; CDR3 protein: CASSLSAFRSYEQYF
J gene: TRBJ2-3; CDR3 length: 13; V gene: TRBV7-3; CDR3 protein: CASSLDGGDTQYF
J gene: TRBJ2-1; CDR3 length: 17; V gene: TRBV7-8; CDR3 protein: CASRPPGLAETLWEQFF
J gene: TRBJ2-1; CDR3 length: 19; V gene: TRBV11-1; CDR3 protein: CASSQPWGPKSPSYNEQFF
J gene: TRBJ2-7; CDR3 length: 12; V gene: TRBV7-9; CDR3 protein: CASSFTSYEQYF
J gene: TRBJ2-5; CDR3 length: 15; V gene: TRBV6-5; CDR3 protein: CASSYSILAPETQYF
J gene: TRBJ1-1; CDR3 length: 14; V gene: TRBV6-2/TRBV6-3; CDR3 protein: CASSSRQGRTEAFF
J gene: TRBJ2-7; CDR3 length: 10; V gene: TRBV29-1; CDR3 protein: CSADIYEQYF
J gene: TRBJ2-7; CDR3 length: 12; V gene: TRBV29-1; CDR3 protein: CSAGGPLDEQYF
J gene: TRBJ2-3; CDR3 length: 15; V gene: TRBV7-2; CDR3 protein: CASRRRGTGTDTQYF
J gene: TRBJ2-3; CDR3 length: 15; V gene: TRBV11-2; CDR3 protein: CASSGAVRSTDTQYF
J gene: TRBJ1-5; CDR3 length: 12; V gene: TRBV20-1; CDR3 protein: CSVGERNQPQHF
J gene: TRBJ1-3; CDR3 length: 14; V gene: TRBV4-1; CDR3 protein: CASSQGLLGNTIYF
J gene: TRBJ2-2; CDR3 length: 16; V gene: TRBV5-5; CDR3 protein: CASSLGWVFSTGELFF
J gene: TRBJ2-2; CDR3 length: 19; V gene: TRBV4-3; CDR3 protein: CASSQDAAGGPLNTGELFF
J gene: TRBJ2-5; CDR3 length: 14; V gene: TRBV7-2; CDR3 protein: CASNAGVWGETQYF
J gene: TRBJ2-5; CDR3 length: 12; V gene: TRBV9; CDR3 protein: CASSVALGSQYF
J gene: TRBJ2-1; CDR3 length: 17; V gene: TRBV7-9; CDR3 protein: CASKYRSAGGRDNEQFF
J gene: TRBJ1-1; CDR3 length: 16; V gene: TRBV7-2; CDR3 protein: CASSPRPSSGGTEAFF
J gene: TRBJ2-7; CDR3 length: 14; V gene: TRBV11-1; CDR3 protein: CASSRNGKSYEQYF
J gene: TRBJ2-3; CDR3 length: 13; V gene: TRBV27; CDR3 protein: CASAPSFGDTQYF
J gene: TRBJ2-7; CDR3 length: 17; V gene: TRBV12-3/TRBV12-4; CDR3 protein: CASSPGTSGWSSYEQYF
J gene: TRBJ2-7; CDR3 length: 14; V gene: TRBV7-2; CDR3 protein: CASSLVDASYEQYF
J gene: TRBJ2-1; CDR3 length: 15; V gene: TRBV4-1; CDR3 protein: CASSQGPGSYNEQFF
J gene: TRBJ2-6; CDR3 length: 16; V gene: TRBV7-2; CDR3 protein: CASFGAGGAGANVLTF
J gene: TRBJ2-5; CDR3 length: 14; V gene: TRBV5-1; CDR3 protein: CASSERMPQETQYF
J gene: TRBJ2-3; CDR3 length: 15; V gene: TRBV5-6; CDR3 protein: CASSYGGRSSDTQYF
J gene: TRBJ1-2; CDR3 length: 12; V gene: TRBV28; CDR3 protein: CASSTLNYGYTF
J gene: TRBJ2-1; CDR3 length: 14; V gene: TRBV20-1; CDR3 protein: CSASGRANRNEQFF
J gene: TRBJ2-7; CDR3 length: 15; V gene: TRBV12-3/TRBV12-4; CDR3 protein: CASSLTSGIRNEQYF
J gene: TRBJ2-1; CDR3 length: 15; V gene: TRBV6-1; CDR3 protein: CASRPGQHAPSRQFF
J gene: TRBJ2-5; CDR3 length: 15; V gene: TRBV2; CDR3 protein: CASSRTGGYQETQYF
J gene: TRBJ2-7; CDR3 length: 14; V gene: TRBV11-2; CDR3 protein: CASSSVRGKYEQYF
J gene: TRBJ2-7; CDR3 length: 15; V gene: TRBV11-2; CDR3 protein: CASSRQRLSSYEQYF
J gene: TRBJ1-2; CDR3 length: 13; V gene: TRBV6-6; CDR3 protein: CASSSRDSYGYTF
J gene: TRBJ2-7; CDR3 length: 20; V gene: TRBV7-8; CDR3 protein: CASSYPGGGTSGLAPYEQYF